The 7 T cell receptor beta chains given below trace back to one sample, sequenced in a study of T cells after yellow fever vaccination. MiXCR, run by TCRdb on the 5' RACE reads, gives a single entry per CDR3 protein. The sample has about 110,000 distinct CDR3 sequences, 7% to 8.5% seen once; the top ten hold 25%. The sample here was CD8+ T cells sorted from PBMCs, taken 45 days after the yellow fever booster vaccination. The receptors originated from a man between 25 and 39 years old who received the YFV17D yellow fever vaccine.

This clonotype was picked up a small number of times. The V call is TRBV6-5, the J call TRBJ2-1; either TRBD1 or TRBD2 may supply D (5 bases each). Germline lookup yields CDR1 MNHEY and CDR2 SVGAGI. The V end was cut by 2 bases, the J end by 5 bases, with 10 bases between. CDR3 size: 14 residues. CDR3 residues: CASSYLGTDNEQFF. The DNA of the CDR3 is TGTGCCAGCAGTTACCTCGGGACGGACAATGAGCAGTTCTTC.

This clonotype was detected many times. The chain uses TRBV7-3 and TRBJ2-3; TRBD1 matches 9 bases. Trimming took 0 bases from V and 4 from J; bases not matched to a gene: 14. Looked up from germline, CDR1 is SGHTA and CDR2 is FQGTGA. The CDR3 loop spans 19 amino acids. This CDR3 reads CASSLTFLPGQGKADTQYF. The CDR3, as DNA: TGTGCCAGCAGCTTAACGTTTTTGCCCGGACAGGGGAAGGCAGATACGCAGTATTTT. Supplemented by reference TRBV7-3 and TRBJ2-3, the full variable domain reads GAGVSQTPSNKVTEKGKYVELRCDPISGHTALYWYRQSLGQGPEFLIYFQGTGAADDSGLPNDRFFAVRPEGSVSTLKIQRTERGDSAVYLCASSLTFLPGQGKADTQYFGPGTRLTVL.

This clonotype was picked up many times. This chain connects TRBV20-1 to TRBJ2-7; either TRBD1 or TRBD2 may supply D (5 bases each). Germline V gene sequence: CDR1 DFQATT, CDR2 SNEGSKA (reference sequence). Trimming shortened V by 0 bases and J by 6 bases, and 9 bases separated the two germline ends. This CDR3 region has 12 residues. The CDR3 region is CSARDTGPEQYF. The CDR3 DNA sequence: TGCAGTGCTAGAGATACGGGACCCGAGCAGTACTTC.

This clonotype was found many times. V and J are TRBV20-1 and TRBJ2-1; TRBD1 might be the D (6 bases). V shed 6 bases and J shed 1 base, with 13 bases lying between them. The CDR3 has 14 residues. Germline CDR1 and CDR2: DFQATT and SNEGSKA (reference sequence). The CDR3 DNA reads TGCAGTGCCCCCGGACAGCCTTCCTACAATGAGCAGTTCTTC. Translation gives CSAPGQPSYNEQFF.

This clonotype turned up a few times. This rearrangement joins TRBV5-8 to TRBJ2-1; unclear D gene. CDR3 length: 16 residues. Looked up from germline, CDR1 is SGHTS and CDR2 is YDEGEE. V lost 4 bases and J lost 5, with 19 bases in between. The CDR3 bases are TGTGCCAGCAGCCCCGCCTTAGGGATGTTCGACAATGAGCAGTTCTTC. Its translation: CASSPALGMFDNEQFF.

This clonotype was seen more than once but under ten times. The chain carries TRBV27 and TRBJ2-2; 12 bases align to TRBD2. Germline V gene sequence: CDR1 MNHEY, CDR2 SMNVEV (reference sequence). This CDR3 is 15 amino acids long. Germline trimming cut 2 bases from V and 5 bases from J; bases unmatched to any gene: 0. The CDR3 region has the DNA TGTGCCAGCAGTTTACTAGCGGGAGGGACCGGGGAGCTGTTTTTT. As protein: CASSLLAGGTGELFF.

Many counts were recorded for this clonotype. The chain joins TRBV6-2 or TRBV6-3 to TRBJ1-1; D is uncertain. Germline CDR1 reads MNHEY; CDR2 reads SVGEGT. The CDR3 is 12 amino acids. Trimming left V 5 bases short and J 5 bases short, with 9 bases between. CDR3 in DNA: TGTGCCAGCAGTGATTTGGGTACTGAAGCTTTCTTT. Protein sequence: CASSDLGTEAFF.